This note documents a single T cell receptor beta chain sequence. Its antigen remains unknown. The data derive from a study of identical twins. Overall study findings and caveats: Interpretation of the results relied on cross-sectional statistical analysis and not on following the same donors. Models, which agreed with sharing between unrelated individuals, nonetheless underestimated the out-of-frame TCR alpha sharing seen in monozygotic twins.

TCRdb ran MiXCR on the 5' RACE reads and lists one entry per CDR3 protein. The sample lists 500,000 or so distinct CDR3 sequences, 13% to 15% seen once, with about 0.94% in the top ten. Another study also made use of these data, one on yellow fever vaccine responses in identical twins.

Sequencing was performed on CD4+ T cells sorted from blood. The origin of this receptor is a young woman in good health.

CDR3 loop: CASSPLAGGPNNEQFF. CDR3 sequence (DNA): TGTGCCAGCAGCCCACTAGCGGGGGGGCCGAACAATGAGCAGTTCTTC. The J gene is TRBJ2-1, the V gene TRBV3-1; TRBD2 agrees at 13 bases. With V trimmed by 4 bases and J by 5 bases, 5 bases remained unmatched. The CDR3 length is 16 residues. From germline, CDR1 is LGHDT and CDR2 YNNKEL (reference sequence).